The clone carrying this T cell receptor (beta chain) was detected only once. Only in-frame clones appear in the TCRdb table, and some are missing; sequencing was by immunoSEQ multiplex PCR. The profile shows some 150,000 clones, about 75% of them singletons. The CDR3 spans 18 residues. With V trimmed by 1 base and J by 5 bases, 8 bases remained unmatched. CDR1 SNHLY and CDR2 FYNNEI come from the germline V gene. This entry belongs to a study of blood T cell repertoires in COVID-19. Grouping used clinical history reported by participants in a survey and questionnaire. Material: PBMCs or T cells enriched from blood (not recorded which). The chain has TRBV2 and TRBJ2-3; 14 bases agree with TRBD2. This clonotype was sampled from a woman in her forties or fifties who had recovered from COVID-19. This CDR3 reads CASSEVGTSGSKRDTQYF. CDR3 nucleotides: TGTGCCAGCAGTGAAGTGGGGACTAGCGGGAGTAAGAGAGATACGCAGTATTTT.